This TCR beta chain was captured by sequencing in a study of blood T cell repertoires in COVID-19. Study at large: T cells, B-cell-depleted T cells, or PBMCs provided the cDNA or gDNA that served as material.

V lost 3 bases and J lost 5; bases outside the gene matches: 5. CDR1 and CDR2 (germline): KGHSH, LQKENI. The CDR3 is made up of 14 amino acids. The assay was immunoSEQ multiplex PCR, and TCRdb's table has in-frame clones only and misses some. This sample carries under 300,000 clones, more than 75% of them seen once, and the ten largest clones take 9% to 15%. This chain joins TRBV18 and TRBJ2-7; the match to TRBD1 covers 9 bases. The TCR sequence derives from an elderly man with acute or convalescent COVID-19. The sequenced sample consisted of peripheral blood. The CDR3 spells CASSPGTGKDEQYF. CDR3 bases: TGTGCCAGCTCACCCGGGACAGGGAAAGACGAGCAGTACTTC.